This T cell receptor beta chain was documented in a study of early T cells in non-severe SARS-CoV-2 infection. Study in general: Investigators sequenced bulk RNA drawn from unsorted whole blood, and chains remained unpaired. Study-wide results and caveats: Anti-spike CD8 specificities were favored by VDJdb matching, whose results missed private and CD4 specificities.

Unique molecular identifiers were affixed to single, distinct cDNA molecules. TCRdb passed the 5' RACE reads through MiXCR, listing each CDR3 protein once. The repertoire holds more than 45,000 distinct CDR3 sequences, 9.5% to 15% seen once, with about 4% in the top ten. Note on this clonotype: Its antigen is still unknown.

The trim removed 3 bases at V and 1 base at J, leaving 9 bases unmatched. The germline V gene encodes CDR1 SGHRS and CDR2 YFSETQ. The CDR3 has 17 amino acids. Sequencing was performed on whole blood. J is TRBJ1-4 and V is TRBV5-1, with 7 bases lining up with TRBD1. The source of this sequence is an adult who was a healthcare worker with PCR-confirmed SARS-CoV-2 infection or an uninfected control (not recorded which). CDR3 in DNA: TGCGCCAGCAGCTCTGGTAGGACAGGCCTAACTAATGAAAAACTGTTTTTT. This sequence encodes CASSSGRTGLTNEKLFF.